Each of the 24 T cell receptor beta chains below was sequenced from the same sample in a study of blood T cell repertoires in COVID-19. Measured with immunoSEQ multiplex PCR; TCRdb has only the in-frame clones, and not every one. The sample shows some 150,000 clones, more than 75% of them seen only once. Specimen: PBMCs or T cells enriched from blood (not recorded which). These receptors were obtained from a young woman with acute COVID-19.

This chain connects TRBV2 to TRBJ1-5; 8 bases map to TRBD1. Trimming took 4 bases from V and 3 from J; bases not matched to a gene: 2. The germline CDR1 and CDR2 sequences are SNHLY and FYNNEI. This CDR3 spans 14 amino acids. CDR3 loop: CASSVDRVNQPQHF. The CDR3 DNA sequence: TGTGCCAGCAGTGTGGACAGGGTCAATCAGCCCCAGCATTTT.

The chain carries TRBV4-3 and TRBJ1-2; unclear D gene. V was shortened by 0 bases and J by 6 bases, with 11 bases between the two germline ends. CDR3 length: 14 amino acids. Germline V gene data show CDR1 as LGHNA and CDR2 as YSLEER. Written as DNA, the CDR3 is TGCGCCAGCAGCCAAGATAGAGTGGGAGATGGCTACACCTTC. Its translation is CASSQDRVGDGYTF.

The CDR3 nucleotides read TGCGCCAGCAGCTTGAGTGGACAGGTTAGCTCTGGGGCCAACGTCCTGACTTTC. It encodes CASSLSGQVSSGANVLTF. J is TRBJ2-6 and V is TRBV5-1, with 7 bases fitting TRBD1. Germline loops: CDR1 SGHRS, CDR2 YFSETQ. This CDR3 region has 18 residues. V lost 1 base to trimming and J lost 0 bases; unmatched junction nucleotides: 7.

The chain employs TRBV6-5 and TRBJ1-2; TRBD1 might be the D (5 bases). Germline V gene data show CDR1 as MNHEY and CDR2 as SVGAGI. V lost 4 bases and J lost 7, with 13 bases in between. CDR3 length equals 13 residues. CDR3 DNA sequence: TGTGCCAGCAGTTCAGGGTCCGGGGGTGGCTACACCTTC. This gives the protein CASSSGSGGGYTF.

This clone was found many times. This chain uses TRBV5-6 with TRBJ2-7, with 8 bases aligning to TRBD2. Trimming removed 4 bases from V and 5 bases from J; junction bases left unmatched: 8. CDR3 length: 14 amino acids. Germline-derived CDR1 and CDR2 are SGHDT and YYEEEE. CDR3 in amino acids: CASSVRGGFHEQYF. CDR3 sequence (DNA): TGTGCCAGCAGCGTGCGCGGGGGGTTCCACGAGCAGTACTTC.

V is TRBV23-1 and J is TRBJ2-5; the D is unclear. TRBV23-1 is classed as an ORF, of uncertain function. V dropped 3 bases and J dropped 2 bases, with 7 bases sitting between them. This CDR3 contains 13 residues. This CDR3 reads CASSHARQETQYF. The CDR3 DNA reads TGCGCCAGCAGTCACGCTAGGCAAGAGACCCAGTACTTC.

V is TRBV4-1 and J is TRBJ2-5; D is unresolved. The CDR3 covers 13 residues. CDR1 is MGHRA, CDR2 YSYEKL, per germline. V shed 3 bases and J shed 4 bases, with 9 bases lying between them. The CDR3 reads CASSQGRLETQYF. The CDR3 bases are TGCGCCAGCAGCCAGGGCCGGTTAGAGACCCAGTACTTC.

This clone was seen just once. The chain couples TRBV7-2 to TRBJ1-6; no clear D. The germline V and J ends were trimmed by 2 bases and 8 bases, with 13 bases remaining between them. CDR1 is SGHTA and CDR2 is FQGNSA in the germline V gene. The CDR3 consists of 15 residues. CDR3 DNA: TGTGCCAGCAGCTTAATGGCGGGGTCCGATTCACCCCTCCACTTT. Its protein is CASSLMAGSDSPLHF.

The rearrangement links TRBV5-1 to TRBJ2-7; 8 bases line up with TRBD2. The J segment lost 2 bases and the V segment lost 0 bases, leaving 4 bases of the junction unmatched. Germline V lookup: CDR1 SGHRS, CDR2 YFSETQ. The CDR3 is made up of 15 amino acids. CDR3 sequence reads: CASSLVSGATYEQYF. As DNA, the CDR3 is TGCGCCAGCAGCTTGGTTAGCGGGGCTACCTACGAGCAGTACTTC.

This rearrangement joins TRBV28 to TRBJ2-7, with 9 bases aligning to TRBD2. After removal of 2 bases from V and 5 bases from J, the junction contained 4 bases not matched to a gene. The CDR3 consists of 14 residues. Germline CDR1 and CDR2: MDHEN and SYDVKM. This CDR3 is CASSLPSGTDEQYF. In DNA, the CDR3 is TGTGCCAGCAGTTTACCTAGCGGGACAGACGAGCAGTACTTC.

The J gene is TRBJ2-2, the V gene TRBV18; D may be TRBD2 (6 bases). V was pared by 2 bases and J by 0 bases, with 25 bases between. In germline, CDR1 is KGHSH, CDR2 LQKENI. This CDR3 comprises 21 residues. The CDR3 DNA reads as TGTGCCAGCTCACCAAAGGGACCTTATGGAGGGGCCCCCTCGAACACCGGGGAGCTGTTTTTT. This gives the protein CASSPKGPYGGAPSNTGELFF.

This chain joins TRBV7-9 and TRBJ2-7; perhaps TRBD1 as D (5 bases). V gave up 1 base and J gave up 5 bases, with 9 bases separating them. This CDR3 has 13 residues. Germline values: CDR1 SEHNR, CDR2 FQNEAQ (reference sequence). The CDR3 DNA sequence: TGTGCCAGCAGCTTAGTAGGGGCCCACGAGCAGTACTTC. Translation: CASSLVGAHEQYF.

The gene calls are TRBV28 and TRBJ2-7; perhaps TRBD1 as D (6 bases). The CDR3 totals 14 residues. V was trimmed by 6 bases and J by 4 bases, leaving 16 bases between them. Germline V CDR1 and CDR2: MDHEN, SYDVKM. The DNA for the CDR3 is TGTGCCAGCAGCTCCTACGGACAGATGTACGAGCAGTACTTC. It encodes CASSSYGQMYEQYF.

The chain carries TRBV5-4 and TRBJ2-1; possibly TRBD1 for D (6 bases). From germline, CDR1 is SGHNT and CDR2 YYREEE (reference sequence). Between the trimmed V and J ends, which lost 4 bases and 9 bases, there was a span of 8 bases. This CDR3 is built from 11 residues. CDR3 nucleotide sequence: TGTGCCAGCAGCAGGGGGACTGAGCAGTTCTTC. This translates into CASSRGTEQFF.

This chain uses TRBV28 with TRBJ1-3; D may be TRBD1 (6 bases). CDR1 is MDHEN, CDR2 SYDVKM, per germline. V lost 4 bases, J lost 0 bases, and 7 bases lay in between. This CDR3 has 14 residues. CDR3 nucleotides: TGTGCCAGCAGTTGGGGGCACTCTGGAAACACCATATATTTT. This codes for CASSWGHSGNTIYF.

This clone has a single count. The chain links TRBV7-9 to TRBJ2-5; 9 bases fit TRBD2. V was clipped by 1 base and J by 3 bases; unmatched bases: 9. CDR1 is SEHNR and CDR2 is FQNEAQ in the germline V gene (reference sequence). The CDR3 is 17 residues long. The CDR3 DNA reads TGTGCCAGCAGCTTAGTCCGCGGGAGGGCCGCTGAAGAGACCCAGTACTTC. It yields the protein CASSLVRGRAAEETQYF.

The rearrangement uses TRBV28 and TRBJ2-1; TRBD2 is a possible D gene (5 bases). V was trimmed by 5 bases and J by 0 bases, leaving 8 bases between them. Per the germline V gene, CDR1 is MDHEN and CDR2 is SYDVKM. The CDR3 totals 14 residues. CDR3 protein: CASSRAGSYNEQFF. As DNA, the CDR3 is TGTGCCAGCAGTAGGGCGGGCTCCTACAATGAGCAGTTCTTC.

The gene calls are TRBV5-4 and TRBJ2-2, with D perhaps TRBD1 (8 bases). The CDR3 is 16 residues long. Trimming removed 4 bases from V and 5 bases from J, with 18 bases in between. The germline CDR1 and CDR2 sequences are SGHNT and YYREEE (reference sequence). The CDR3 coding sequence is TGTGCCAGCAGCCCGTACAACAGGGGGGGTACCGGGGAGCTGTTTTTT. It specifies CASSPYNRGGTGELFF.

The chain is built from TRBV24-1 and TRBJ2-7; 9 positions agree with TRBD1. The CDR3 length is 14 residues. The ends lost 7 bases at V and 5 bases at J; junction bases unmatched: 8. The germline gives CDR1 KGHDR, CDR2 SFDVKD. This chain's CDR3 is CATRMDRDRDEQYF. The CDR3 DNA reads as TGTGCCACCAGGATGGACCGGGACAGGGACGAGCAGTACTTC.

The chain uses TRBV7-2 and TRBJ2-7; weak D call: TRBD1 (5 bases). Trimming pared 3 bases from V and 3 bases from J, leaving 21 bases between. Germline V gene sequence: CDR1 SGHTA, CDR2 FQGNSA. The CDR3 is made up of 17 amino acids. CDR3 amino acids: CASSLAGQGVPHYEQYF. The CDR3, as DNA: TGTGCCAGCAGCTTGGCAGGACAAGGCGTCCCCCACTACGAGCAGTACTTC.

V is TRBV11-2 and J is TRBJ2-5; D is perhaps TRBD1 (6 bases). There are 15 residues in the CDR3. V was cut by 0 bases and J by 2 bases, with 10 bases left in between. CDR1 is SGHAT, CDR2 FQNNGV, per germline. CDR3 amino acids: CASSLDTGSQETQYF. The CDR3 nucleotides read TGTGCCAGCAGCTTAGACACAGGGAGTCAAGAGACCCAGTACTTC.

The chain joins TRBV7-9 to TRBJ1-1; 9 nucleotides line up with TRBD1. The germline V gene encodes CDR1 SEHNR and CDR2 FQNEAQ (reference sequence). The CDR3 loop spans 16 amino acids. Germline trimming cut 1 base from V and 3 bases from J; bases unmatched to any gene: 6. CDR3 DNA: TGTGCCAGCAGCTTAGGGGGGACAGGGCCTGACACTGAAGCTTTCTTT. Translated: CASSLGGTGPDTEAFF.

This clone was detected once. The chain employs TRBV18 and TRBJ1-2; D is unclear. The germline V and J ends were trimmed by 3 bases and 5 bases, with 10 bases remaining between them. The CDR3 consists of 13 residues. Germline assignment: CDR1 KGHSH and CDR2 LQKENI. The CDR3 bases are TGTGCCAGCTCACCGGCCACCTTGTATGGCTACACCTTC. Translated, it gives CASSPATLYGYTF.

The chain joins TRBV4-2 to TRBJ2-2; 8 bases are shared with TRBD2. V was clipped by 1 base and J by 3 bases; unmatched bases: 7. This CDR3 comprises 17 residues. Germline lookup yields CDR1 LGHNA and CDR2 YNFKEQ. The CDR3 DNA sequence: TGTGCCAGCAGCCAAGGTAGTAGCGGGGAACACACCGGGGAGCTGTTTTTT. Translated: CASSQGSSGEHTGELFF.